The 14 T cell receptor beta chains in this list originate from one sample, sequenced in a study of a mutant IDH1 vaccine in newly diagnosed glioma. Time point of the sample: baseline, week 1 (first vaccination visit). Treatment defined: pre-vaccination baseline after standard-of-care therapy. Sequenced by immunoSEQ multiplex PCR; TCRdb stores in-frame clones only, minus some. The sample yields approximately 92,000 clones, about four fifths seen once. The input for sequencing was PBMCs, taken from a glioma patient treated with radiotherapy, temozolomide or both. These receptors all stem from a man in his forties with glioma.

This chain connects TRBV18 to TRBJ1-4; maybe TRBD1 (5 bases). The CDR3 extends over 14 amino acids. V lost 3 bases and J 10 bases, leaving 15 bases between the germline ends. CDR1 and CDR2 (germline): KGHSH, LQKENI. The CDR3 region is CASSPYGAEGKLFF. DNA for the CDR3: TGTGCCAGCTCACCCTATGGGGCAGAAGGAAAACTGTTTTTT.

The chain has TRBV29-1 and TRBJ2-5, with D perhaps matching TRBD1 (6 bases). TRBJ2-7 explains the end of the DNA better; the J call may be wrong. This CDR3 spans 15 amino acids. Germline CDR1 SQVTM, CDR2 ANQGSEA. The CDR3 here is CSVAQGKGRSYEQYF. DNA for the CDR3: TGCAGCGTTGCTCAGGGGAAGGGAAGGTCCTACGAGCAGTACTTC.

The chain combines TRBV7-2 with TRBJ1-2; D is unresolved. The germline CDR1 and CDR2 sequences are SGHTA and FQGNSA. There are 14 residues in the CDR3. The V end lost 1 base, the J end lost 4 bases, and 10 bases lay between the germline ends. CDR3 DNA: TGTGCCAGCAGCTTAGGTCTGTCGGGCTATGGCTACACCTTC. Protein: CASSLGLSGYGYTF. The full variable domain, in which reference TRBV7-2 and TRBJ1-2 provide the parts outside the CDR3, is GAGVSQSPSNKVTEKGKDVELRCDPISGHTALYWYRQSLGQGLEFLIYFQGNSAPDKSGLPSDRFSAERTGGSVSTLTIQRTQQEDSAVYLCASSLGLSGYGYTFGSGTRLTVV.

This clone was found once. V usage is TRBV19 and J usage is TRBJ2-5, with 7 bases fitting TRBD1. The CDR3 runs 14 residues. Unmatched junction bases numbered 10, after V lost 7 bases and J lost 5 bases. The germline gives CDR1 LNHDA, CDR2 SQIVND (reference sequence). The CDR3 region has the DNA TGTGCCAGTACGAAGACAGGGTGGCAGGAGACCCAGTACTTC. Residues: CASTKTGWQETQYF.

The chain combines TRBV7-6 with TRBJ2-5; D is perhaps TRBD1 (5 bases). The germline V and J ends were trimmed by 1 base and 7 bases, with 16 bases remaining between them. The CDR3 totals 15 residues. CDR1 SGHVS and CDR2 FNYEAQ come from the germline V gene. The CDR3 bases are TGTGCCAGCAGCTTAGTGGCAGGGATTGACGGGACCCAGTACTTC. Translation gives CASSLVAGIDGTQYF.

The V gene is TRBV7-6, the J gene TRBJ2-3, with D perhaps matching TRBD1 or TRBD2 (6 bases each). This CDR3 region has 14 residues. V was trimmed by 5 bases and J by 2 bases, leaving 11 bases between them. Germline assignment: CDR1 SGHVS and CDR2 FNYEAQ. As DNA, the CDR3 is TGTGCCAGCAGCGCGGGACAAGACACAGATACGCAGTATTTT. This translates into CASSAGQDTDTQYF.

The CDR3 is CASSEWDKGPYEQYF. The CDR3, as DNA: TGTGCCAGCAGTGAGTGGGATAAAGGACCCTACGAGCAGTACTTC. V is TRBV6-1 and J is TRBJ2-7; D unresolved. V gave up 3 bases and J gave up 2 bases, with 14 bases separating them. Germline-derived CDR1 and CDR2 are MNHNS and SASEGT. This CDR3 is 15 amino acids long.

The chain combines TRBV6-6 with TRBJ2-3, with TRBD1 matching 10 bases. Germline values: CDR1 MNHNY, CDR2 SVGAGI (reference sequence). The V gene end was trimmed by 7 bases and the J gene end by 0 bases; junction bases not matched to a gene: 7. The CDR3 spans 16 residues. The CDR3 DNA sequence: TGTGCCAGCATCGGGACAGGGGTTACTAGCACAGATACGCAGTATTTT. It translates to CASIGTGVTSTDTQYF.

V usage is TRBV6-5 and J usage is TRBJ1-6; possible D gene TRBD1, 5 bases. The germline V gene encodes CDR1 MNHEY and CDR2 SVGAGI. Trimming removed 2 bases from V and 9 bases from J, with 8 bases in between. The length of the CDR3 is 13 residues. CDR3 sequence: CASSYPGGSPLHF. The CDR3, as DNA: TGTGCCAGCAGTTACCCGGGGGGTTCACCCCTCCACTTT.

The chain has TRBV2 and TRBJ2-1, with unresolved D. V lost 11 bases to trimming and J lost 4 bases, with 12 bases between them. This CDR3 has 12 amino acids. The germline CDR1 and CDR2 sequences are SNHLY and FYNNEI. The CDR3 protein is CAARIGYNEQFF. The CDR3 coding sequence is TGTGCCGCACGCATTGGGTACAATGAGCAGTTCTTC.

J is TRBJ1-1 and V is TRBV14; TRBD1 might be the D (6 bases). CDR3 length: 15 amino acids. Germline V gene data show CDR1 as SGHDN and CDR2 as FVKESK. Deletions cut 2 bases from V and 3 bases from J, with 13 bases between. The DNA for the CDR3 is TGTGCCAGCAGCCAATACCAGGGGTCTTACACTGAAGCTTTCTTT. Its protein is CASSQYQGSYTEAFF.

Here the CDR3 DNA reads TGTGCCAGCAGCTCCTGGGCGGGGTCCTGGAGGGCCACTGAAGCTTTCTTT. Encoded protein: CASSSWAGSWRATEAFF. The gene calls are TRBV7-9 and TRBJ1-1; D is unresolved. Trimming took off 4 bases at V and 4 bases at J, with 22 bases between the two ends. Per the germline V gene, CDR1 is SEHNR and CDR2 is FQNEAQ (reference sequence). This CDR3 is built from 17 residues.

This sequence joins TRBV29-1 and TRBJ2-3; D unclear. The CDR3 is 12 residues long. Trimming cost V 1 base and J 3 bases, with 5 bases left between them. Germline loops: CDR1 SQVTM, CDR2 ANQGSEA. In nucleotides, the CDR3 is TGCAGCGTTGAAGGTGGGACAGATACGCAGTATTTT. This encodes CSVEGGTDTQYF.

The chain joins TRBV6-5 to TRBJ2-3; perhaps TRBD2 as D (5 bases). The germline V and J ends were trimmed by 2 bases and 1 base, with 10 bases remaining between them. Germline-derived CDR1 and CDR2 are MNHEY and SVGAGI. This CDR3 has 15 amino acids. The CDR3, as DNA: TGTGCCAGCAGTTACCGGACTTCCCGCACAGATACGCAGTATTTT. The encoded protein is CASSYRTSRTDTQYF.